This T cell receptor beta chain is from a study of blood T cell repertoires in COVID-19 (dated by TCRdb to 2020 to 2022). Regarding the complete study: Samples from collaborators originated in the United States, Italy and Spain and spanned both the acute and convalescent phases of COVID-19. The material from the prospective study consisted of cDNA or gDNA derived from T cells, B-cell-depleted T cells, or PBMCs. The dataset comprised deeply sampled blood TCRbeta repertoires from subjects exposed to, actively infected with, or recovered from COVID-19. The repertoires were released in a freely available public database intended as a resource for research on the immune response to SARS-CoV-2. Samples came from the ongoing ImmuneRACE study (first 160 participants) plus 1,254 subjects from 6 global collaborators. Sample metadata almost always included a de-identified subject ID, COVID-19 status, age in years and sex. Where available, HLA class I and class II types were taken from metadata supplied by the sample provider and were not determined by assay-based typing.

TCRbeta CDR3 regions were amplified from genomic DNA by means of the immunoSEQ Assay, a bias-controlled multiplex PCR. In the source study's methods: The number of nucleated cells in each sample was estimated from the amplification of reference gene primers within the assay. To quantify the absolute abundance of each unique TCRbeta CDR3 rearrangement, sequence reads were collapsed and filtered. Productive Simpson clonality was computed per sample as the square root of Simpson's diversity index over productive rearrangements. The table was pulled from immuneACCESS by TCRdb, which kept in-frame rearrangements only. Such tables lose some clones; where checked, under half of the loss comes from unresolved V genes, and the rest has no known cause. V, J and clone size are those of that table, while D and trimming were read from the DNA. The sample table shows some 160,000 clones, and about 80% are seen once. Roughly 1.4% of the sample rests with the top ten.

CDR3 length: 12 amino acids, cysteine to phenylalanine. The retained sequence is limited to the CDR3, 36 bases, with the frame set at the first base. V is reduced by 6 bases and J by 4 bases, leaving a spacing of 10 bases between them. In the germline V gene, CDR1 corresponds to SGHRS and CDR2 to YFSETQ. A word on this clone: This receptor's antigen is unknown. Base-call qualities are not available, and no considerably larger clone is one nucleotide away.

Overall study results and their limits: The amount of clinical and demographic metadata varied by source and participant and was provided uncurated.

The collaborating institutions used their own protocols to collect whole blood in K2EDTA tubes. For TCRbeta analysis, collaborators shipped samples in one of three forms: frozen whole blood, isolated PBMCs, or DNA extracted from either of those sample types. Sequenced sample: peripheral blood. This clonotype originated in a human donor in a cohort sampled during active COVID-19. The V and J segments used are TRBV5-1 and TRBJ1-2; TRBD1 is a possible D gene, resting on 6 matching bases. Read as DNA, the sequence is TGCGCCAGCATAGGGGGAGTCTATGGCTACACCTTC. It is translated as CASIGGVYGYTF.